This T cell receptor (beta chain) was retrieved from a study of T cells after yellow fever vaccination. Study-wide results and limits: After the booster, approximately 95% of CD4 and around nine tenths of CD8 primary-response clones were re-detected.

In the case of this clonotype: Its antigen is still unknown.

CDR1 and CDR2 from the germline V gene are MNHEY and SVGAGI. Trimming shortened V by 6 bases and J by 2 bases, and 14 bases separated the two germline ends. This CDR3 region has 15 residues. In TCRdb, the 5' RACE reads were re-called with MiXCR into one record per CDR3 protein. Of about 68,000 distinct CDR3 sequences listed, around 7% were seen once; the top ten hold 37%. The chain is built from TRBV6-5 and TRBJ1-5; D call uncertain. Sequences were derived from CD8+ T cells sorted from PBMCs, sampled roughly 47 days after the first yellow fever vaccination. This sequence was found in a man younger than 35 who received the YFV17D yellow fever vaccine. The CDR3 protein is CASSPYGVGNQPQHF. The DNA for the CDR3 is TGTGCCAGCAGCCCCTACGGGGTGGGCAATCAGCCCCAGCATTTT.